This TCR beta chain derives from a study of cytomegalovirus exposure and HLA in healthy donors. The PCR contained 60 Vbeta and 13 Jbeta primers. The repertoire was sequenced with immunoSEQ multiplex PCR; TCRdb's copy has only in-frame clones and lacks some. The sample lists about 180,000 clones; 77% were seen once. A note on this clone: Antigen: not known.

Study-level points and caveats: Rarity characterized most TCR sequences, yet some public TCRs appeared in many donors. The CMV antigen specificity of a few CMV-associated chains was confirmed through in vitro analysis. Some V segments, TRBV6-2 and TRBV6-3 among them, were indistinguishable and were therefore excluded. CMV serostatus was the sole immune exposure information available.

With 4 bases clipped from V and 0 bases from J, the junction kept 5 bases outside the gene matches. This CDR3 is 16 amino acids long. Germline V gives CDR1 SGHRS, CDR2 YFSETQ. This sequence originates from a woman between 25 and 40 years old in good health and CMV-seropositive. The sample consisted of PBMCs. The V gene is TRBV5-1, the J gene TRBJ2-3, with TRBD1 matching 10 bases. CDR3 DNA sequence: TGCGCCAGCAGCCCATCGGACAGGGGGAGCACAGATACGCAGTATTTT. This translates into CASSPSDRGSTDTQYF.